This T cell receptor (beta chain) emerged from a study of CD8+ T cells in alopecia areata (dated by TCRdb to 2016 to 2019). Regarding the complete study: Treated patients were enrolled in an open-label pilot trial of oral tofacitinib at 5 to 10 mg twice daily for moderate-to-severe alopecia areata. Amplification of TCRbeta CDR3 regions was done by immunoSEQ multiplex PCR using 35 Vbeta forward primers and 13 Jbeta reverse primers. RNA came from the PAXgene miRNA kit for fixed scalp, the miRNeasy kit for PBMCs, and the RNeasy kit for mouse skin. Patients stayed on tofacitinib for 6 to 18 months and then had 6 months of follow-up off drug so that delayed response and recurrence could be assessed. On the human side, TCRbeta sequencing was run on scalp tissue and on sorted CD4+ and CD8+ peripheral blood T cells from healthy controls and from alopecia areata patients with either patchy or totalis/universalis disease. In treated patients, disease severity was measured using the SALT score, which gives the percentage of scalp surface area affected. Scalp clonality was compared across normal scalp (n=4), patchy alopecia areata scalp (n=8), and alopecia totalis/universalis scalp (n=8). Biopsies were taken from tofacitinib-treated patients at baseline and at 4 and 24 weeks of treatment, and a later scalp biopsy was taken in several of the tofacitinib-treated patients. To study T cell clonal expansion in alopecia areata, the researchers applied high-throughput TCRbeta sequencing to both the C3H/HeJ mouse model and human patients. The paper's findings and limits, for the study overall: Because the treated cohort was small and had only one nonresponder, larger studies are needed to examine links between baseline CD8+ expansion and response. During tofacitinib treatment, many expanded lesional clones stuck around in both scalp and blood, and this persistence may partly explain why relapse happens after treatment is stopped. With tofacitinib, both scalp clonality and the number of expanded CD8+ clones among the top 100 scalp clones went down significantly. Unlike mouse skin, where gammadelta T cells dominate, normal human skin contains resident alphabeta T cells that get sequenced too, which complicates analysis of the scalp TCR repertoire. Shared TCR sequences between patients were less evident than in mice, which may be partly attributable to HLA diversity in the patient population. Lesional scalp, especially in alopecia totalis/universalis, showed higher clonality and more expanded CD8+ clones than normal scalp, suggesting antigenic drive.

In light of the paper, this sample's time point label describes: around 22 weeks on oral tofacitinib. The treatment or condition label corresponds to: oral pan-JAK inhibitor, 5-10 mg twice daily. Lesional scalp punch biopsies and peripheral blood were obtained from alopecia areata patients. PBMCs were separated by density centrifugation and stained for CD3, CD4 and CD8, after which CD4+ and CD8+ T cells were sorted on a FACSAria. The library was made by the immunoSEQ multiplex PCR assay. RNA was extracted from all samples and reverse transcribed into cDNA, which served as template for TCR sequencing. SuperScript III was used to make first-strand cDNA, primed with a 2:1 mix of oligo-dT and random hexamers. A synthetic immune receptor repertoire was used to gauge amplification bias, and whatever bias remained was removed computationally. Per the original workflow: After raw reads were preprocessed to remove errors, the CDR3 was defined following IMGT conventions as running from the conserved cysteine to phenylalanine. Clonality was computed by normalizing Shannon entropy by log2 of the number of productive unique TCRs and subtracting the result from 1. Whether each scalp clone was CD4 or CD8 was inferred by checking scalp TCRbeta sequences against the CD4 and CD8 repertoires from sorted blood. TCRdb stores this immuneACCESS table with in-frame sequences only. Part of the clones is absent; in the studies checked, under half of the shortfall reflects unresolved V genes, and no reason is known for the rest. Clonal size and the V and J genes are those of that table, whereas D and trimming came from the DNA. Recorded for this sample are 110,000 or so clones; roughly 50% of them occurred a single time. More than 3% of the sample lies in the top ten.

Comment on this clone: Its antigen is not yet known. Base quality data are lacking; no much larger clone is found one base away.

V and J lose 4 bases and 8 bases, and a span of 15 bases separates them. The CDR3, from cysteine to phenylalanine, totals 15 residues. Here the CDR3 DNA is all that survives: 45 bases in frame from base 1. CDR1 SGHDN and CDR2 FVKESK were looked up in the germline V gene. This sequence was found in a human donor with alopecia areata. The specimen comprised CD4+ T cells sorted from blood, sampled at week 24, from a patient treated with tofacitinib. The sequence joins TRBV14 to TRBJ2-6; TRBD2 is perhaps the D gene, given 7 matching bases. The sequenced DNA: TGTGCCAGCAGCCCCACGGGGGGCGCGTCCAACGTCCTGACTTTC. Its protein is CASSPTGGASNVLTF.